The next 23 T cell receptor beta chains were all read from a single sample in a study of tumor-infiltrating lymphocytes in primary liver carcinoma. Total RNA (around 500 ng) served as template for TCR beta cDNA synthesis primed by a constant-region primer. Each TCR beta library was derived from three nested multiplex PCR rounds that employed slightly modified ARM-PCR. PCR rounds one and two used TRBV1-TRBV30 forward primers with a C-beta reverse primer for roughly 9 cycles each. From the multiplex PCR reads, TCRdb called clonotypes with MiXCR, one entry per CDR3 protein. The sample yields under 130,000 distinct CDR3 sequences, approximately 78% seen once. Total RNA and DNA came together from approximately 20-30 mg of bulk tissue without cell sorting. Sequenced: liver tumor tissue from sampling region 3. As for subset: tumor region T3, left-lateral pole. The receptor set was obtained from a man aged 40-49 years with primary liver carcinoma and hepatitis B virus infection.

The genes are TRBV6-5 and TRBJ1-2; D might be TRBD1 (5 bases). V was clipped by 10 bases and J by 8 bases, with 23 bases between them. Looked up from germline, CDR1 is MNHEY and CDR2 is SVGAGI. This CDR3 comprises 14 residues. The CDR3 loop is CANRPGTAELGYTF. CDR3 in DNA: TGTGCCAACAGACCAGGGACGGCTGAGTTGGGCTACACCTTC.

This clonotype showed up just a few times. A much bigger clone sits one base away, suggesting this may be a read error. This chain uses TRBV28 with TRBJ2-7; no definite D call. The CDR3 runs 14 residues. Germline assignment: CDR1 MDHEN and CDR2 SYDVKM. Trimming took off 5 bases at V and 3 bases at J, with 14 bases between the two ends. This CDR3 reads CASSPLLWDYEQYF. Here the CDR3 DNA reads TGTGCCAGCAGTCCCCTATTATGGGACTACGAGCAGTACTTC.

In the case of this clonotype: One end of the junction is discordant with germline, which a read error may explain. This chain links TRBV10-2 with TRBJ2-3, with 8 bases fitting TRBD2. The V gene's germline CDR1 is WSHSY and CDR2 SAAADI. The CDR3 is 15 residues long. The CDR3 sequence: CANSESKAGVDTQYF. CDR3 DNA: TGCGCCAACAGTGAGTCAAAAGCGGGAGTGGATACGCAATATTTT.

This clonotype has just one count. One end of the junction does not line up with germline, which may come from a read error. V usage is TRBV6-5 and J usage is TRBJ1-1; D gene uncertain. The germline CDR1 and CDR2 sequences are MNHEY and SVGAGI. This CDR3 has 13 residues. Written as DNA, the CDR3 is TGCACCAACAGTTCGCAGATTAACACTGAAGCTTTCTTT. This encodes CTNSSQINTEAFF.

This clonotype appeared once. A junction boundary mismatches the germline segment, possibly from a read error. The chain carries TRBV6-1 and TRBJ1-5, with D unresolved. This CDR3 comprises 14 residues. Germline CDR1 reads MNHNS; CDR2 reads SASEGT. This CDR3 reads CASSEAREKVPQHF. CDR3 DNA: TGTGCCAGCAGTGAGGCGAGGGAAAAGGTACCCCAGCATTTC.

A word on this clonotype: Relative to the germline gene, one junction end is altered; a read error may explain this. This sequence joins TRBV4-1 and TRBJ2-1; D possibly uses TRBD1 or TRBD2 (6 bases each). The CDR3 has 16 residues. From germline, CDR1 is MGHRA and CDR2 YSYEKL. The CDR3, as DNA: TGCGCCAGCAGCCTCGAACTAACGGGGGCTTACAATGGGCAGTTCTTC. It translates to CASSLELTGAYNGQFF.

Details on this clonotype: The junction departs from germline at one end; a sequencing error may be responsible. The chain joins TRBV12-3 or TRBV12-4 to TRBJ1-1; 7 nucleotides match TRBD1. This CDR3 spans 14 amino acids. The CDR3 coding sequence is TGTGCCAGCAGTTCCGGGACAGATAACACTAAAGCTTTCTTC. This translates into CASSSGTDNTKAFF.

This clonotype appeared a few times. Here the CDR3 omits its conserved ending phenylalanine or tryptophan, so a read error is the likely source. This rearrangement joins TRBV10-2 to TRBJ1-1, with 11 bases matching TRBD1. Germline CDR1 reads WSHSY; CDR2 reads SAAADI. After removal of 9 bases from V and 1 base from J, the junction contained 4 bases not matched to a gene. This CDR3 is 14 amino acids long. CDR3 loop: CASGQGAANTEAFS. In DNA, the CDR3 is TGCGCCAGTGGACAGGGGGCAGCGAACACTGAAGCTTTCTCT.

For this clonotype: The junction and the germline gene differ at one end; a read error may be behind it. The V call is TRBV4-2, the J call TRBJ2-1; TRBD2 is a possible D gene (5 bases). The CDR3 runs to 15 residues. In germline, CDR1 is LGHNA, CDR2 YNFKEQ. CDR3: CASSQEAVEHNVQFF. DNA of the CDR3: TGTGCCAGCAGCCAAGAAGCGGTAGAACACAATGTGCAGTTCTTC.

As to this clonotype: A read error may account for a junction end that differs from germline. This chain links TRBV5-6 with TRBJ2-2; TRBD2 aligns across 14 bases. Germline CDR1 and CDR2: SGHDT and YYEEEE. The CDR3 contains 15 residues. CDR3 loop: CDSSRTSGRTGELFF. The DNA of the CDR3 is TGTGACAGCAGCCGGACTAGCGGGAGGACCGGGGAACTGTTTTTT.

About this clonotype: This likely comes from a read error, as the CDR3 has no conserved phenylalanine or tryptophan at its end. The chain recombines TRBV6-2 or TRBV6-3 with TRBJ2-7, with a possible D match to TRBD2 (5 bases). This CDR3 contains 14 residues. Germline V gene sequence: CDR1 MNHEY, CDR2 SVGEGT. CDR3 sequence reads: CTSSLWAGPYEQYS. The DNA for the CDR3 is TGTACCAGTAGTCTCTGGGCGGGTCCCTACGAGCAGTACTCC.

The sample holds one count of this clonotype. Because the CDR3 is missing its conserved closing phenylalanine or tryptophan, this is likely a read error. The chain is built from TRBV29-1 and TRBJ1-1; D possibly corresponds to TRBD1 (5 bases). Germline-derived CDR1 and CDR2 are SQVTM and ANQGSEA. This CDR3 has 15 residues. CDR3 coding DNA: TGCAGTGTCCGGGCAGGGTGGCGGATGAACACTGAAGCTTTCTCT. Protein sequence: CSVRAGWRMNTEAFS.

Turning to this clonotype: The junction departs from the called germline gene at one end, perhaps through a read error. V is TRBV11-3 and J is TRBJ2-1; D gene unclear. CDR1 and CDR2 from the germline V gene are SGHNT and YENEEA. This CDR3 spans 14 amino acids. The CDR3 bases are TGTACCAGCAGCTTAGGTGTCTCGAACAATGCGCAGTCCTTC. It translates to CTSSLGVSNNAQSF.

In regard to this clonotype: The junction departs from the called germline gene at one end, perhaps through a read error. The chain joins TRBV5-1 to TRBJ2-7, with a tentative D call TRBD2 (5 bases). Germline CDR1 is SGHRS and CDR2 is YFSETQ. The CDR3 contains 13 residues. The CDR3 DNA reads TGCGCCAGCAGGGAAGCTACTAGTTACGGGCAGTACTTC. Protein sequence: CASREATSYGQYF.

This clonotype appeared a few times. The CDR3 carries no conserved terminal phenylalanine or tryptophan, so it likely arises from a read error. The CDR3 sequence: CVSSYTGPFSGELFL. The CDR3 region has the DNA TGTGTTAGCAGCTATACAGGACCTTTCTCCGGGGAGCTGTTTTTG. The V and J genes are TRBV11-1 and TRBJ2-2; D possibly corresponds to TRBD1 (5 bases). Germline-derived CDR1 and CDR2 are SGHAT and FQDESV (reference sequence). This CDR3 contains 15 residues.

This clonotype was seen only a few times. The chain is built from TRBV2 and TRBJ1-1, with D perhaps matching TRBD1 (5 bases). Germline CDR1 reads SNHLY; CDR2 reads FYNNEI. Trimming shortened V by 5 bases and J by 5 bases, and 15 bases separated the two germline ends. This CDR3 region has 14 residues. The CDR3 loop is CASSQQGRETEAFF. The CDR3 bases are TGTGCCAGCAGTCAGCAGGGAAGAGAAACTGAAGCTTTCTTT.

This clonotype occurred many times. The J gene is TRBJ2-2, the V gene TRBV5-4, with D tentatively TRBD1 (5 bases). The CDR3 loop spans 15 amino acids. Germline CDR1 SGHNT, CDR2 YYREEE (reference sequence). V was cut by 3 bases and J by 2 bases, with 11 bases left in between. Written as DNA, the CDR3 is TGTGCCAGCAGCTCCCCGCAGGGAAACACCGGGGAGCTGTTTTTT. Translating gives CASSSPQGNTGELFF.

On this clonotype itself: A junction end diverges from the germline sequence, so it may reflect a read error. The chain combines TRBV6-2 or TRBV6-3 with TRBJ2-1; 8 nucleotides align to TRBD2. CDR3 length: 15 residues. Germline V CDR1 and CDR2: MNHEY, SVGEGT. The CDR3 protein is CAGSKYSGNYNEQFF. The CDR3 DNA reads TGTGCCGGCAGTAAATATAGCGGGAACTACAATGAGCAGTTCTTC.

About this clonotype itself: An end of the junction differs from the germline gene, which may be a read error. The chain recombines TRBV4-1 with TRBJ2-5; D is undetermined. The CDR3 extends over 13 amino acids. Germline V lookup: CDR1 MGHRA, CDR2 YSYEKL. The CDR3 reads CSSSQDDTETQYF. CDR3 in DNA: TGCTCCAGCAGCCAAGACGACACAGAGACCCAATACTTC.

The rearrangement links TRBV6-2 or TRBV6-3 to TRBJ2-5, with a possible D match to TRBD2 (6 bases). The CDR3 covers 15 residues. CDR1 and CDR2 from the germline V gene are MNHEY and SVGEGT. V lost 2 bases and J lost 5, with 15 bases in between. The CDR3 DNA reads as TGTGCCAGCAGTTACACGGACGGAGGGATGGAGACCCAGTACTTC. Translation: CASSYTDGGMETQYF.

On this clonotype itself: One junction end does not reproduce the germline sequence, and a read error may be involved. The chain joins TRBV6-5 to TRBJ2-1; 11 bases match TRBD2. The CDR3 runs 17 residues. The germline V gene encodes CDR1 MNHEY and CDR2 SVGAGI. CDR3 sequence reads: CASGYFPGLAGGGEQFF. In DNA, the CDR3 is TGTGCCAGCGGTTACTTTCCGGGGCTAGCGGGAGGAGGTGAGCAGTTCTTC.

As to this clonotype: Compared with germline, one end of the junction differs, possibly owing to a read error. This chain's CDR3 is CVTSDATSGQKNGQFF. The CDR3 nucleotides are TGTGTCACCAGTGATGCCACTAGCGGCCAGAAGAATGGGCAGTTCTTC. V is TRBV24-1 and J is TRBJ2-1, with 8 bases aligning to TRBD2. The CDR3 contains 16 residues. In germline, CDR1 is KGHDR, CDR2 SFDVKD.

A word on this clonotype: One end of the junction is discordant with germline, which a read error may explain. The genes are TRBV7-8 and TRBJ2-1; 13 nucleotides match TRBD2. The length of the CDR3 is 16 residues. The germline V gene encodes CDR1 SGHVS and CDR2 FQNEAQ. The CDR3 loop reads CVSSIKTSGRSNEQFF. DNA of the CDR3: TGTGTCAGCAGTATTAAGACTAGCGGGAGGTCCAATGAGCAGTTCTTC.